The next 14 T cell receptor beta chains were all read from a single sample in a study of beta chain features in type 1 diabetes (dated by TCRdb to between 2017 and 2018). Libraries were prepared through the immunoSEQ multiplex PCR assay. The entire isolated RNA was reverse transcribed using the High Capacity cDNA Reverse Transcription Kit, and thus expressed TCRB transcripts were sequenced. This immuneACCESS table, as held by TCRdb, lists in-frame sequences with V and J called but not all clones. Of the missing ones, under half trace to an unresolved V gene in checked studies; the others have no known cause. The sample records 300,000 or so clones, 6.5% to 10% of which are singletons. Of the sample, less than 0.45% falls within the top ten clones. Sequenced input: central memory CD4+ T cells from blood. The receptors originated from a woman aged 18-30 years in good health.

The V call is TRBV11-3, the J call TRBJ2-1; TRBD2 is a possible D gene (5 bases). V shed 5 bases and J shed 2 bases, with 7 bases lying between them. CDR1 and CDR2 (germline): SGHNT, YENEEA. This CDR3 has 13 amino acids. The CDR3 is CASSLGTYNEQFF. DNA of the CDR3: TGTGCCAGCAGCCTCGGGACCTACAATGAGCAGTTCTTC.

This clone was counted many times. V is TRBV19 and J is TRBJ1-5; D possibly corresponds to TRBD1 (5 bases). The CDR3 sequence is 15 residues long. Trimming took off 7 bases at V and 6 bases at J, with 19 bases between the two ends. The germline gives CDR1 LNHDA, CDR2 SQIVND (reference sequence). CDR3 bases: TGTGCCAGTACTGGGGGTTTAGGGGTTCGTCAGCCCCAGCATTTT. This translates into CASTGGLGVRQPQHF.

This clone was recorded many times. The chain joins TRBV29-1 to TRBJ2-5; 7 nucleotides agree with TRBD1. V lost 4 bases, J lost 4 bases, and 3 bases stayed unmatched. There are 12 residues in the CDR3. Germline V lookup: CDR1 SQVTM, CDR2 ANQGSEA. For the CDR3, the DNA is TGCAGCGTTGGGCAGGGGGTAGAGACCCAGTACTTC. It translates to CSVGQGVETQYF.

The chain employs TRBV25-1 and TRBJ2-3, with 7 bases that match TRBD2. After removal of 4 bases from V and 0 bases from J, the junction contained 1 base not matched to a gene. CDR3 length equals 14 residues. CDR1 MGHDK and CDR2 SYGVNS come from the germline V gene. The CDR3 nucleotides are TGTGCCAGCAGTGCTAGCGGAAGCACAGATACGCAGTATTTT. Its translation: CASSASGSTDTQYF.

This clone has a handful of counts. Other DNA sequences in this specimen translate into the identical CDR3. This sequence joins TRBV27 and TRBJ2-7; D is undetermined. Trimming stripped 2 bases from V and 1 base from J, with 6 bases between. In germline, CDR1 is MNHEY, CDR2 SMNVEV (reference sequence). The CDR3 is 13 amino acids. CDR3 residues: CASSLKASYEQYF. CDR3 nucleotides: TGTGCCAGCAGTTTAAAGGCGTCCTACGAGCAGTACTTC.

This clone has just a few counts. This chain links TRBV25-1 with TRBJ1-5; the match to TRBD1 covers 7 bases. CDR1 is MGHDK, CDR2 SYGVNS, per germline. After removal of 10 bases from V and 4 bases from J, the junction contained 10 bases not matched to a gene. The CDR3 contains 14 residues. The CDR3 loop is CATRGGGGNQPQHF. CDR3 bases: TGTGCCACCAGGGGGGGAGGAGGAAATCAGCCCCAGCATTTT.

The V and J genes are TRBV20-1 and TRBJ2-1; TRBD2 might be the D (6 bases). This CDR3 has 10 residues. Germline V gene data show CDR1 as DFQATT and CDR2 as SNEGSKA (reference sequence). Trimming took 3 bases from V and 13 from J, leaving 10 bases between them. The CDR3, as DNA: TGCAGTGCTAGTTGGCGGGAACAGTTCTTC. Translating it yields CSASWREQFF.

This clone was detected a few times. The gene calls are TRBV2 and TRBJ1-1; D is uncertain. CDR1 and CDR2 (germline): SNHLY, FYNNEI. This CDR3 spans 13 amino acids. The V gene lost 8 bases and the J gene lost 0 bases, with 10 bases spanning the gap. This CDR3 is CASLYGVNTEAFF. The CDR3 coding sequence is TGTGCCAGCCTTTATGGCGTGAACACTGAAGCTTTCTTT.

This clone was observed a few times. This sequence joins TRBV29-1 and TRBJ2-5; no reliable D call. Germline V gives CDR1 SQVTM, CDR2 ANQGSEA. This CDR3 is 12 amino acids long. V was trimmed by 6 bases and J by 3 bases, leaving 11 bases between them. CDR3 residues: CSVRNTKETQYF. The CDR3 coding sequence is TGCAGCGTCCGGAACACTAAAGAGACCCAGTACTTC.

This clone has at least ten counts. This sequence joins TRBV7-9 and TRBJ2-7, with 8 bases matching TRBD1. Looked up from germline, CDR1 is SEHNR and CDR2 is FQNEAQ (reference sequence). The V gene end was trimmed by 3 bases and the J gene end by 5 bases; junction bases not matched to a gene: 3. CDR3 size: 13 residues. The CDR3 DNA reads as TGTGCCAGCAGCTTCGTACAGGGGGACGAGCAGTACTTC. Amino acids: CASSFVQGDEQYF.

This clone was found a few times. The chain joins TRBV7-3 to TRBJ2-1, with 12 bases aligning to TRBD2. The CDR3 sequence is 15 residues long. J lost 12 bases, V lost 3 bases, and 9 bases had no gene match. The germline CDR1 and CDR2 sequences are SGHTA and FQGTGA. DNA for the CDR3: TGTGCCAGCAGCTTCCAAAGGCTAGCGGGAGGGTCGCAGTTCTTC. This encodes CASSFQRLAGGSQFF.

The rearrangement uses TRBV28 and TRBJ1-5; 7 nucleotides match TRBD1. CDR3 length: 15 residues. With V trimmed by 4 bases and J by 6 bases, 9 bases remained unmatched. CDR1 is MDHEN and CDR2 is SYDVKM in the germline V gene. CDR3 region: CASSSPHRGSQPQHF. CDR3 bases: TGTGCCAGCAGTTCCCCTCACAGGGGTAGTCAGCCCCAGCATTTT.

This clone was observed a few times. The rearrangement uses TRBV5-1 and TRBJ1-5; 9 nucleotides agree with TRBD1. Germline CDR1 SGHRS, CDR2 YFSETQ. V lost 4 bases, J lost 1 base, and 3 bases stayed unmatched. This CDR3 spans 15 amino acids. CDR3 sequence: CASSEGTGSNQPQHF. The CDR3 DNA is TGCGCCAGCAGCGAAGGGACAGGGAGCAATCAGCCCCAGCATTTT. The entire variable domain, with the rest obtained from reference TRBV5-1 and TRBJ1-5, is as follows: KAGVTQTPRYLIKTRGQQVTLSCSPISGHRSVSWYQQTPGQGLQFLFEYFSETQRNKGNFPGRFSGRQFSNSRSEMNVSTLELGDSALYLCASSEGTGSNQPQHFGDGTRLSIL.

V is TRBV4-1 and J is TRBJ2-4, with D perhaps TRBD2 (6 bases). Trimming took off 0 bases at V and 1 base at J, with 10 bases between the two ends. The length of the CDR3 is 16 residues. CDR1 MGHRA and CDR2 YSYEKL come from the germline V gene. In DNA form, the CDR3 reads TGCGCCAGCAGCCAAGAGCGGGGTCGGGCCAAAAACATTCAGTACTTC. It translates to CASSQERGRAKNIQYF.